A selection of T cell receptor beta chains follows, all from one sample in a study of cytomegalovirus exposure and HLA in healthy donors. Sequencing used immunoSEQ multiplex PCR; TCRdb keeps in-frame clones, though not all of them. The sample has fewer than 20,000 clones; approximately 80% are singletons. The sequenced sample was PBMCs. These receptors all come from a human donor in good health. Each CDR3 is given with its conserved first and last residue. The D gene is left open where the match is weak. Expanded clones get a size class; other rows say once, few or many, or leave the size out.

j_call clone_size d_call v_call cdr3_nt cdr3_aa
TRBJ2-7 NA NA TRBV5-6 TGTGCCAGCAGCCCCCGGAGCCAGACCTACGAGCAGTACTTC CASSPRSQTYEQYF
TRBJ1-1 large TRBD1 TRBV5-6 TGTGCCAGCAGCATCCTCGGGGCAGGGGGGAACACTGAAGCTTTCTTT CASSILGAGGNTEAFF
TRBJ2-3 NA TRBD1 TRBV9 TGTGCCAGCAGCGTAGGTGGGACAGGCACAGATACGCAGTATTTT CASSVGGTGTDTQYF
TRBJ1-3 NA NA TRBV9 TGTGCCAGCAGCGCCGCCGGGACTTTAGACTCTGGAAACACCATATATTTT CASSAAGTLDSGNTIYF
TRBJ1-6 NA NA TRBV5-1 TGCGCCAGCAGCTTAGGACAGAATTCACCCCTCCACTTT CASSLGQNSPLHF
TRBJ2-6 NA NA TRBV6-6 TGTGCCAGCAGTCCATACAGTTTCTCTGGGGCCAACGTCCTGACTTTC CASSPYSFSGANVLTF
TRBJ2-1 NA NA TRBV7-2 TGTGCCAGCAGCTTAGGTTCAACCGGGGGTCCCATCGGAGAGCAGTTCTTC CASSLGSTGGPIGEQFF
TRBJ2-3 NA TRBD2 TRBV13 TGTGCCAGCAGCGGGTCTAGCGGGGGGCTTAGCACAGATACGCAGTATTTT CASSGSSGGLSTDTQYF
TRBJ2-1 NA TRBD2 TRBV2 TGTGCCAGCACCCCGGGGATAGCGGGAGTTGAGCAGTTCTTC CASTPGIAGVEQFF
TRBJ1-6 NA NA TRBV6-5 TGTGCCAGCCTGTTGACGCGAGGTAATTCACCCCTCCACTTT CASLLTRGNSPLHF
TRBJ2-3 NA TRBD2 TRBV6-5 TGTGCCAGCAGTTACGTAAGCGGGGGAGCAGATACGCAGTATTTT CASSYVSGGADTQYF
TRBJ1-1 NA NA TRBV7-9 TGTGCCAGCAGCTCGCCACGCGGGACGCTCTTT CASSSPRGTLF
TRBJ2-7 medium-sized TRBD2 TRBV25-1 TGTGCCAGCAGTGACCCTAGCGGGAAAACCTACGAGCAGTACTTC CASSDPSGKTYEQYF
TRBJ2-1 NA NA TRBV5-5 TGTGCCAGCAGCTTGGATATTGCAGCGGCCAAGTTCTTC CASSLDIAAAKFF
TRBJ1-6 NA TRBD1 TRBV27 TGTGCCAGCAGACCCCGGGACAGGGGCTATAATTCACCCCTCCACTTT CASRPRDRGYNSPLHF
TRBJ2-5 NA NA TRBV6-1 TGTGCCAGCAGTGAATGGGAGCTCCAAGAGACCCAGTACTTC CASSEWELQETQYF
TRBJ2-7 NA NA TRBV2 TGTGCCACCAAGGGGTCCTACGAGCAGTGCTTC CATKGSYEQCF
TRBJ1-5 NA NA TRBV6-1 TGTGCCAGCAGTGAAGGTGACACAGAGCTTCGGCCCCAGCATTTT CASSEGDTELRPQHF
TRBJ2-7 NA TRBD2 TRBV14 TGTGCCAGCAGCGTGATGGCGGGAGCGACCTACGAGCAGTACTTC CASSVMAGATYEQYF
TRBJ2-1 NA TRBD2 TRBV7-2 TGTGCCAGCAGCTTAGGGGTAGCGGGGGTCTACAATGAGCAGTTCTTC CASSLGVAGVYNEQFF
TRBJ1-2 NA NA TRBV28 TGTGCCTGTCAGGAAACCATTAACTATGGCTACACCTTC CACQETINYGYTF
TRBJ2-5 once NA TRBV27 TGTGCCAGCAGTTTAATAGGTAGCGGAGACCAGGAGACCCAGTACTTC CASSLIGSGDQETQYF
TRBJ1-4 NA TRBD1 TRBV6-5 TGTGCCAGCAGGGGACAGGCAGAGGAAAAACTGTTTTTT CASRGQAEEKLFF
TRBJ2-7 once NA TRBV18 TGTGCCAGCTCGCCCCAAACCCCGGGACTGGCAACTTACGAGCAGTACTTC CASSPQTPGLATYEQYF
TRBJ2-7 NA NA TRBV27 TGTGCCAGCAGTTTAGGGTGGGGCGGGACGGCCTACGAGCAGTACTTC CASSLGWGGTAYEQYF